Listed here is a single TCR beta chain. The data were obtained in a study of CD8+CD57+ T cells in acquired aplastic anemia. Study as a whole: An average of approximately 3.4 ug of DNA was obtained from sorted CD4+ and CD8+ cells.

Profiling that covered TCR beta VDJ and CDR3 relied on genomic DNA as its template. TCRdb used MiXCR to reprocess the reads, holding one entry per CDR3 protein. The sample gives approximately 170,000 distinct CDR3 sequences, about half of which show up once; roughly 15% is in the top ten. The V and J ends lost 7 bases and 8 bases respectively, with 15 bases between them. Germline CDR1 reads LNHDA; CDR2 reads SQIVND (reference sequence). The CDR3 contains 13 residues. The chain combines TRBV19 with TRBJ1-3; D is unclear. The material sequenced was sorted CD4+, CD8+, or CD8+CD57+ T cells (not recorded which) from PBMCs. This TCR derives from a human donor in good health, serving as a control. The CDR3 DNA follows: TGTGCCAGTAAAAGGACGAGGGAGGACACCATATATTTT. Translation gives CASKRTREDTIYF.